This T cell receptor beta chain was sequenced in a study of OX40 agonist ivuxolimab in advanced cancers. The germline V gene encodes CDR1 MGHRA and CDR2 YSYEKL. The CDR3 covers 12 residues. V shed 1 base and J shed 3 bases, with 3 bases lying between them. Clones were read by immunoSEQ multiplex PCR, and TCRdb kept only the in-frame ones, dropping some. The data hold some 48,000 clones, with roughly 84% observed a single time. V usage is TRBV4-1 and J usage is TRBJ1-1; D ambiguous. This TCR was recovered from an adult with an advanced solid tumor such as melanoma, head and neck, liver or kidney cancer. The sample was CD4+ or CD8+ T cells sorted from blood, taken in a trial of the OX40 agonist ivuxolimab. The CDR3 region is CASSQGHTEAFF. Written as DNA, the CDR3 is TGCGCCAGCAGCCAAGGTCACACTGAAGCTTTCTTT.